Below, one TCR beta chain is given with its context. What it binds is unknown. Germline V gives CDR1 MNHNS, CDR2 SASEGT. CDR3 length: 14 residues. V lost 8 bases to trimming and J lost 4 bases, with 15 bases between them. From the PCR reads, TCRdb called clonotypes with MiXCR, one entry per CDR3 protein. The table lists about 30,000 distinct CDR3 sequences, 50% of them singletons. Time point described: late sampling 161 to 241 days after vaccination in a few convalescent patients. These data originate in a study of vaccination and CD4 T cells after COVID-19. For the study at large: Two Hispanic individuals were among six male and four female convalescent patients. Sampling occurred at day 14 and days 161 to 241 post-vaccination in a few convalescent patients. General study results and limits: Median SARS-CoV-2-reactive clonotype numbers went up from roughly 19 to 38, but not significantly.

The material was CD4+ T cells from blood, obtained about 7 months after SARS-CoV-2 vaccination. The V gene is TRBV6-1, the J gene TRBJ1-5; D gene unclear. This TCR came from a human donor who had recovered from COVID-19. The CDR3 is CASGREGRNQPQHF. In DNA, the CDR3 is TGTGCCAGCGGACGGGAAGGTAGAAATCAGCCCCAGCATTTT.